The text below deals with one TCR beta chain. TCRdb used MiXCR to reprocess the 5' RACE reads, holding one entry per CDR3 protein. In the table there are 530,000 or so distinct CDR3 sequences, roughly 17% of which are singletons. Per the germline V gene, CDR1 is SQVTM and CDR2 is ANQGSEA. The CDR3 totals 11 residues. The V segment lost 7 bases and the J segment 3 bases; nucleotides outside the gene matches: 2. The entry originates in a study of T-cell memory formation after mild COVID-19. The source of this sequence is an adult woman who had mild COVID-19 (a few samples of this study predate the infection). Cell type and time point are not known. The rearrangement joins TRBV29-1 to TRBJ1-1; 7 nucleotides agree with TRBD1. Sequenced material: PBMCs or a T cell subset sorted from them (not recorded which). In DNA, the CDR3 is TGCAGCGGACAGGGTTACACTGAAGCTTTCTTT. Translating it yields CSGQGYTEAFF.